Following are 6 T cell receptor beta chains from one sample sequenced in a study of T cells in tuberculosis. Only in-frame clones appear in the TCRdb table, and some are missing; sequencing was by immunoSEQ multiplex PCR. The sample has tens of thousands of clones; nearly 95% are singletons. Sequences were obtained from PBMCs. The receptors were sampled from a donor aged 10-29 years with latent tuberculosis or without tuberculosis infection.

This clone was observed once. The chain carries TRBV7-3 and TRBJ2-2; the D gene is possibly TRBD2 (5 bases). Germline V gene data show CDR1 as SGHTA and CDR2 as FQGTGA. The CDR3 totals 15 residues. V lost 1 base and J 5 bases, leaving 11 bases between the germline ends. CDR3 sequence: CASSLIFSGTGELFF. CDR3 DNA sequence: TGTGCCAGCAGCTTAATCTTTTCGGGGACCGGGGAGCTGTTTTTT.

This sequence joins TRBV5-5 and TRBJ2-7, with D possibly being TRBD1 (6 bases). Germline CDR1 SGHKS, CDR2 YYEKEE (reference sequence). V gave up 3 bases and J gave up 4 bases, with 11 bases separating them. The CDR3 extends over 13 amino acids. The CDR3 DNA reads as TGTGCCAGCAGCTGGGACACCCCTTACGAGCAGTACTTC. Translating it yields CASSWDTPYEQYF.

V and J are TRBV7-6 and TRBJ2-2; 8 bases are shared with TRBD1. Germline CDR1 SGHVS, CDR2 FNYEAQ. CDR3 length equals 17 residues. The V and J ends lost 6 bases and 4 bases, in that order; junction bases with no gene match: 13. The CDR3 bases are TGTGCCAGCAGTTCTATTCCTCAGGGGGCAGGCACCGGGGAGCTGTTTTTT. Amino acids: CASSSIPQGAGTGELFF.

The V gene is TRBV7-9, the J gene TRBJ2-4; 14 nucleotides agree with TRBD2. The V gene end was trimmed by 3 bases and the J gene end by 9 bases; junction bases not matched to a gene: 4. The CDR3 totals 15 residues. Germline CDR1 SEHNR, CDR2 FQNEAQ (reference sequence). CDR3 in DNA: TGTGCCAGCAGCTTCGGGACTAGCGGGAGTTTCATTCAGTACTTC. Its protein product is CASSFGTSGSFIQYF.

The chain recombines TRBV4-2 with TRBJ2-3; 10 bases match TRBD2. Germline V gene data show CDR1 as LGHNA and CDR2 as YNFKEQ. This CDR3 has 19 amino acids. Unmatched junction bases numbered 14, after V lost 4 bases and J lost 1 base. CDR3 sequence reads: CASSPFIGAGGLGTDTQYF. The CDR3 DNA follows: TGTGCCAGCAGCCCCTTCATTGGAGCGGGAGGGTTGGGCACAGATACGCAGTATTTT.

The chain recombines TRBV19 with TRBJ1-2; TRBD1 aligns across 12 bases. The CDR3 contains 15 residues. V lost 10 bases, J lost 8 bases, and 14 bases stayed unmatched. Germline CDR1 is LNHDA and CDR2 is SQIVND (reference sequence). CDR3 coding DNA: TGTGCCACCCGCTTGGGACAGGGGGCTGTAAGAGGCTACACCTTC. This sequence encodes CATRLGQGAVRGYTF.